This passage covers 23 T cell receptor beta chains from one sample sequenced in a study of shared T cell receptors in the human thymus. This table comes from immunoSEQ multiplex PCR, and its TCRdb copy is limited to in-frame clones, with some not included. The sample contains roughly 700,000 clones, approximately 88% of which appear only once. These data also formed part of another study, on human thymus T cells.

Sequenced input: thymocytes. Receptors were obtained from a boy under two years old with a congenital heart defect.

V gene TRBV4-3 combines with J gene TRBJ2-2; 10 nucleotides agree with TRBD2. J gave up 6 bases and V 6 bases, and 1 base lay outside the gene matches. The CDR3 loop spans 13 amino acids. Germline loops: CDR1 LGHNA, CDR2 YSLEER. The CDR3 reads CASRAGGPGELFF. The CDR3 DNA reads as TGCGCCAGCAGAGCGGGAGGGCCCGGGGAGCTGTTTTTT.

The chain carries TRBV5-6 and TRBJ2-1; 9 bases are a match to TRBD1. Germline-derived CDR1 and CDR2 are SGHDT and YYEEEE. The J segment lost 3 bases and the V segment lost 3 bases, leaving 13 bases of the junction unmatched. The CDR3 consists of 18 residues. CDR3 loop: CASSYSPTGGYDYNEQFF. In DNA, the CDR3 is TGTGCCAGCAGCTACTCCCCGACAGGGGGATATGACTACAATGAGCAGTTCTTC.

DNA for the CDR3: TGTGCCAGCAGCTTAGGGTGGCCCGGGGACTACTACGAGCAGTACTTC. This encodes CASSLGWPGDYYEQYF. The chain joins TRBV7-2 to TRBJ2-7, with 7 nucleotides matching TRBD2. Germline CDR1 SGHTA, CDR2 FQGNSA. Germline trimming cut 1 base from V and 3 bases from J; bases unmatched to any gene: 9. This CDR3 contains 16 residues.

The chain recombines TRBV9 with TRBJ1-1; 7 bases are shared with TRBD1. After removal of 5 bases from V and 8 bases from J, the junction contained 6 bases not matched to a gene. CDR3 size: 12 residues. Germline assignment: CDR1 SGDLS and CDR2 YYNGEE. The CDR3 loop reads CASSTTDREAFF. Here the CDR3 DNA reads TGTGCCAGCAGTACCACGGACAGGGAAGCTTTCTTT.

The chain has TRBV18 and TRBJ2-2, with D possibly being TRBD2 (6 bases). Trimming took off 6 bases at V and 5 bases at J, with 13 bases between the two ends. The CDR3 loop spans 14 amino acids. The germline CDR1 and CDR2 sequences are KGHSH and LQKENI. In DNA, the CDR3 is TGTGCCAGCTCCGGGAGAGGGTGGACCGGGGAGCTGTTTTTT. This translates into CASSGRGWTGELFF.

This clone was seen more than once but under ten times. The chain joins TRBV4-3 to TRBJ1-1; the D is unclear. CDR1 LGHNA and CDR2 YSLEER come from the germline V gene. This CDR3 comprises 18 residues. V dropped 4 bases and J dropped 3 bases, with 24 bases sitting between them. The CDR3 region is CASSLRPRVRGDHTEAFF. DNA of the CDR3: TGCGCCAGCAGCCTCAGACCAAGGGTGCGGGGAGATCACACTGAAGCTTTCTTT.

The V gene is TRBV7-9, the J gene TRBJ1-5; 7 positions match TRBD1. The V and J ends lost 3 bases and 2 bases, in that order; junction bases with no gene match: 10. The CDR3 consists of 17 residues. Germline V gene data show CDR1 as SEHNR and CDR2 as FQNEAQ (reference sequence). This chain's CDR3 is CASSFVVTGTGNQPQHF. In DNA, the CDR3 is TGTGCCAGCAGCTTTGTAGTTACCGGGACAGGCAATCAGCCCCAGCATTTT.

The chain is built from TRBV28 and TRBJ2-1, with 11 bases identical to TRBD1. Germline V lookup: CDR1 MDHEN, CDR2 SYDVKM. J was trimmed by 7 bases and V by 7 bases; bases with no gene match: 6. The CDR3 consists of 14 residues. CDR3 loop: CASIEDRGHNEQFF. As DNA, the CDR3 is TGTGCCAGCATTGAGGACAGGGGGCATAATGAGCAGTTCTTC.

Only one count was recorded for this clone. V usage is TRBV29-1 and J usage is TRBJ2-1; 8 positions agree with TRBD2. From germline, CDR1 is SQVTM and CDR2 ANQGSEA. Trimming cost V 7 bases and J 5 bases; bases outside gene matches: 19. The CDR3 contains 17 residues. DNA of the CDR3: TGCAGCGGGGTTGACGGCTTGAGCGGGAGACGAAACAATGAGCAGTTCTTC. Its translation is CSGVDGLSGRRNNEQFF.

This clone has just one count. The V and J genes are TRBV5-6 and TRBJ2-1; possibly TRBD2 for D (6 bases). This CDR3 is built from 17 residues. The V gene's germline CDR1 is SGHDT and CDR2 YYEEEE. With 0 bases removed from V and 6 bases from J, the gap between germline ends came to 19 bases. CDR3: CASSLASRDSSINEQFF. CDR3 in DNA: TGTGCCAGCAGCTTGGCGTCCCGGGACTCATCGATCAATGAGCAGTTCTTC.

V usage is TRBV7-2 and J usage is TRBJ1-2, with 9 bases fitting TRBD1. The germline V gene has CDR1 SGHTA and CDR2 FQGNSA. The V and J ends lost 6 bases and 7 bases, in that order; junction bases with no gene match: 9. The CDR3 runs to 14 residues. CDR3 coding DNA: TGTGCCAGCAGACCGGACAGGGGAGGTGGTGGCTACACCTTC. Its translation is CASRPDRGGGGYTF. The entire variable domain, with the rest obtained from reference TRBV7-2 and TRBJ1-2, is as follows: GAGVSQSPSNKVTEKGKDVELRCDPISGHTALYWYRQSLGQGLEFLIYFQGNSAPDKSGLPSDRFSAERTGGSVSTLTIQRTQQEDSAVYLCASRPDRGGGGYTFGSGTRLTVV.

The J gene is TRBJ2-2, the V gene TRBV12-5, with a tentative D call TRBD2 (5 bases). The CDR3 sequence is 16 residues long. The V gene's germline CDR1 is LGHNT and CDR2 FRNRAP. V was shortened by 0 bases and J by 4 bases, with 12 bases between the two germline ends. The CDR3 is CASGLVLGSGTGELFF. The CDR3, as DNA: TGTGCTAGTGGTTTGGTACTAGGCTCGGGCACCGGGGAGCTGTTTTTT.

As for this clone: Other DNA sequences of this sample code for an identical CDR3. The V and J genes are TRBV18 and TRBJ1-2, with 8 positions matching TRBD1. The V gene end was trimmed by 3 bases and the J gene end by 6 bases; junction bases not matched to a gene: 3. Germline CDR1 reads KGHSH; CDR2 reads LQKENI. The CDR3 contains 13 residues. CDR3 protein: CASSPRGLNGYTF. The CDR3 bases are TGTGCCAGCTCACCCAGGGGGCTAAATGGCTACACCTTC.

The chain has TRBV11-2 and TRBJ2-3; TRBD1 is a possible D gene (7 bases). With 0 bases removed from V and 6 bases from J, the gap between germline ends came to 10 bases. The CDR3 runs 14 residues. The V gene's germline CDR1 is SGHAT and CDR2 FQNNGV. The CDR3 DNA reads TGTGCCAGCAGCTTAGAAGCAGGGGGGGATACGCAGTATTTT. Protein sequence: CASSLEAGGDTQYF.

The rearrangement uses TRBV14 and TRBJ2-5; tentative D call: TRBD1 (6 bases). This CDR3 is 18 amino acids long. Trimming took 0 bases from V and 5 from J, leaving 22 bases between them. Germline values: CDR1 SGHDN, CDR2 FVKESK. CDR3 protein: CASSQETKTGTSRETQYF. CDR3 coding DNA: TGTGCCAGCAGCCAAGAAACGAAAACGGGGACAAGCAGGGAGACCCAGTACTTC.

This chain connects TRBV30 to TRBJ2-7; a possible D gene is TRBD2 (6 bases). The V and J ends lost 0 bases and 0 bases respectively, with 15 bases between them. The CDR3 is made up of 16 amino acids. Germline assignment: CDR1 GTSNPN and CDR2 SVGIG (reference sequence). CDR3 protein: CAWSVLGGVSSYEQYF. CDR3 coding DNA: TGTGCCTGGAGTGTACTGGGCGGGGTGAGCTCCTACGAGCAGTACTTC.

CDR3 region: CSVREPRLRGYTF. As DNA, the CDR3 is TGCAGCGTTCGTGAACCGAGATTAAGAGGCTACACCTTC. The chain uses TRBV29-1 and TRBJ1-2, with D hard to call. Per germline, CDR1 SQVTM and CDR2 ANQGSEA. V gave up 5 bases and J gave up 8 bases, with 18 bases separating them. This CDR3 has 13 residues. Filled out from reference TRBV29-1 and TRBJ1-2, the complete variable domain reads SAVISQKPSRDICQRGTSLTIQCQVDSQVTMMFWYRQQPGQSLTLIATANQGSEATYESGFVIDKFPISRPNLTFSTLTVSNMSPEDSSIYLCSVREPRLRGYTFGSGTRLTVV.

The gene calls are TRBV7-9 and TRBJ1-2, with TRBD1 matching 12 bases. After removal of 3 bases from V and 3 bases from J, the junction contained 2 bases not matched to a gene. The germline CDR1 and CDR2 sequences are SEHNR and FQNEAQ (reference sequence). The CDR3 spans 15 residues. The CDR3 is CASSLGQGADYGYTF. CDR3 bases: TGTGCCAGCAGCTTGGGACAGGGGGCTGACTATGGCTACACCTTC.

The CDR3 sequence is CASSLGRRPDRGNEQYF. In DNA, the CDR3 is TGTGCCAGCAGCTTAGGTCGACGACCGGACAGGGGGAACGAGCAGTACTTC. The chain uses TRBV11-3 and TRBJ2-7, with TRBD1 identical over 10 bases. The CDR3 is 17 amino acids. V lost 1 base, J lost 5 bases, and 11 bases stayed unmatched. In germline, CDR1 is SGHNT, CDR2 YENEEA.

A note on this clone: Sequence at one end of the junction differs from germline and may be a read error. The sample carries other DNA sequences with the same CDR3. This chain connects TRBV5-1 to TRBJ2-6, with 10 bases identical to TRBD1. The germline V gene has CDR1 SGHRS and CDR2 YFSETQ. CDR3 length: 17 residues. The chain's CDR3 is CASSLGTGASGANVLTF. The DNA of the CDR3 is TGCGCCAGCAGCTTAGGGACAGGGGCGTCTGGAGCCAACGTCCTGACTTTC.

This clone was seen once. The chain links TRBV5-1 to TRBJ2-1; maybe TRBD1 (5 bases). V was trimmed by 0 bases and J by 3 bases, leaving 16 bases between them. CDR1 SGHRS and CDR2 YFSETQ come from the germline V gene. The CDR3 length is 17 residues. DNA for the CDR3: TGCGCCAGCAGCTTGGGAGATCAGGGTGGGTTCTACAATGAGCAGTTCTTC. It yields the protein CASSLGDQGGFYNEQFF.

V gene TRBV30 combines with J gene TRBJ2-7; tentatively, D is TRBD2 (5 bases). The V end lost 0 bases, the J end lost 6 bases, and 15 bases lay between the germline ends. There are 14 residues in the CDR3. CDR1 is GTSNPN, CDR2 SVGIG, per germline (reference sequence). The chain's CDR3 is CAWSVSPERSEQYF. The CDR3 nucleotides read TGTGCCTGGAGTGTAAGTCCAGAGCGGTCCGAGCAGTACTTC. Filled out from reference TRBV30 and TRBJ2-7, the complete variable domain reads SQTIHQWPATLVQPVGSPLSLECTVEGTSNPNLYWYRQAAGRGLQLLFYSVGIGQISSEVPQNLSASRPQDRQFILSSKKLLLSDSGFYLCAWSVSPERSEQYFGPGTRLTVT.

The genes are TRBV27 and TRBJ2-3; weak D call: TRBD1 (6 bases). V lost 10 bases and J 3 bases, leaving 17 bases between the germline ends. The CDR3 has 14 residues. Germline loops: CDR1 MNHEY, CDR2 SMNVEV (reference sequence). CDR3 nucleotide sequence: TGTGCCACCTCAGGGCAGGGGAGTACAGATACGCAGTATTTT. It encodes CATSGQGSTDTQYF.